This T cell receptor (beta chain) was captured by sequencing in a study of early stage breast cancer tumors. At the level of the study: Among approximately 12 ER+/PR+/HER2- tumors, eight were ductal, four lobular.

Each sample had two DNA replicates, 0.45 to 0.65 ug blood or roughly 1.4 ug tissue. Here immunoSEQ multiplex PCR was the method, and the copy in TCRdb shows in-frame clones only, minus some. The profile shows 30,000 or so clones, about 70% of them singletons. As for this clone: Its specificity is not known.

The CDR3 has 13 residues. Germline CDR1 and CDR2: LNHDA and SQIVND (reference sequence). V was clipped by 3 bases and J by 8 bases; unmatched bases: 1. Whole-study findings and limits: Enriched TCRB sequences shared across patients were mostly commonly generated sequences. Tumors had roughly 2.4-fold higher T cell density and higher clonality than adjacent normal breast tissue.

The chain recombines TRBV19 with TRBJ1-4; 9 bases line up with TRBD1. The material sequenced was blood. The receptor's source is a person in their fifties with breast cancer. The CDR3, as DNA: TGTGCCAGTAGTATCGACAGGGGGGAAAAACTGTTTTTT. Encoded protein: CASSIDRGEKLFF. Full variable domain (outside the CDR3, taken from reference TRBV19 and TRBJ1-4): DGGITQSPKYLFRKEGQNVTLSCEQNLNHDAMYWYRQDPGQGLRLIYYSQIVNDFQKGDIAEGYSVSREKKESFPLTVTSAQKNPTAFYLCASSIDRGEKLFFGSGTQLSVL.